This is a list of T cell receptor beta chains from one sample in a study of blood T cells in healthy people across ages. TCRdb used MiXCR to reprocess the 5' RACE reads, holding one entry per CDR3 protein. The sample lists hundreds of thousands of distinct CDR3 sequences; around 30% were seen once. Sequenced: blood. The source is a woman older than 75 in good health. Both conserved end residues are part of each CDR3. D genes are given only for firm matches. A row's size may be missing; if present it is once, few, many or a size class.

clone size,J gene,V gene,D gene,CDR3 DNA,CDR3 protein
many,TRBJ2-3,TRBV20-1,TRBD2,TGCAGTGCTCCGCCGATAGGAGGCGGGGGGGGCCCGTCTGATACGCAGTATTTT,CSAPPIGGGGGPSDTQYF
few,TRBJ2-7,TRBV7-2,TRBD1,TGTGCCAGCAGCTTAGAGATTTGGACAGGGTCCCACGAGCAGTACTTC,CASSLEIWTGSHEQYF
many,TRBJ2-7,TRBV2,NA,TGTGCCAGCAAGGCCGGGGGGCGGTCCTACGAGCAGTACTTC,CASKAGGRSYEQYF
once,TRBJ2-5,TRBV7-2,TRBD2,TGTGCCAGCAGCTTATCGGGGGGGCTCCGACAAGAGACCCAGTACTTC,CASSLSGGLRQETQYF
few,TRBJ2-3,TRBV5-4,TRBD2,TGTGCCAGCAGCGCTGGACTAGCGGGGGCACTAGATACGCAGTATTTT,CASSAGLAGALDTQYF
many,TRBJ2-3,TRBV28,NA,TGTGCCAGCAGTTTAGGGTTGGGCAGGAGGGTAGATACGCAGTATTTT,CASSLGLGRRVDTQYF
NA,TRBJ1-4,TRBV3-1,NA,TGTGCCAGCAGCCACAGTGCAACTAATGAAAAACTGTTTTTT,CASSHSATNEKLFF
few,TRBJ1-1,TRBV5-1,NA,TGCGCCAGCACACCCTCGGGGGGTGGGAACACTGAAGCTTTCTTT,CASTPSGGGNTEAFF
NA,TRBJ1-1,TRBV6-2/TRBV6-3,NA,TGTGCCAGCAGCCAGACGTTCGGAGCTTTCTTT,CASSQTFGAFF
few,TRBJ1-2,TRBV5-5,NA,TGTGCCAGCAGCTTGGCAGCGGGGGCTAGTGGCTACACCTTC,CASSLAAGASGYTF